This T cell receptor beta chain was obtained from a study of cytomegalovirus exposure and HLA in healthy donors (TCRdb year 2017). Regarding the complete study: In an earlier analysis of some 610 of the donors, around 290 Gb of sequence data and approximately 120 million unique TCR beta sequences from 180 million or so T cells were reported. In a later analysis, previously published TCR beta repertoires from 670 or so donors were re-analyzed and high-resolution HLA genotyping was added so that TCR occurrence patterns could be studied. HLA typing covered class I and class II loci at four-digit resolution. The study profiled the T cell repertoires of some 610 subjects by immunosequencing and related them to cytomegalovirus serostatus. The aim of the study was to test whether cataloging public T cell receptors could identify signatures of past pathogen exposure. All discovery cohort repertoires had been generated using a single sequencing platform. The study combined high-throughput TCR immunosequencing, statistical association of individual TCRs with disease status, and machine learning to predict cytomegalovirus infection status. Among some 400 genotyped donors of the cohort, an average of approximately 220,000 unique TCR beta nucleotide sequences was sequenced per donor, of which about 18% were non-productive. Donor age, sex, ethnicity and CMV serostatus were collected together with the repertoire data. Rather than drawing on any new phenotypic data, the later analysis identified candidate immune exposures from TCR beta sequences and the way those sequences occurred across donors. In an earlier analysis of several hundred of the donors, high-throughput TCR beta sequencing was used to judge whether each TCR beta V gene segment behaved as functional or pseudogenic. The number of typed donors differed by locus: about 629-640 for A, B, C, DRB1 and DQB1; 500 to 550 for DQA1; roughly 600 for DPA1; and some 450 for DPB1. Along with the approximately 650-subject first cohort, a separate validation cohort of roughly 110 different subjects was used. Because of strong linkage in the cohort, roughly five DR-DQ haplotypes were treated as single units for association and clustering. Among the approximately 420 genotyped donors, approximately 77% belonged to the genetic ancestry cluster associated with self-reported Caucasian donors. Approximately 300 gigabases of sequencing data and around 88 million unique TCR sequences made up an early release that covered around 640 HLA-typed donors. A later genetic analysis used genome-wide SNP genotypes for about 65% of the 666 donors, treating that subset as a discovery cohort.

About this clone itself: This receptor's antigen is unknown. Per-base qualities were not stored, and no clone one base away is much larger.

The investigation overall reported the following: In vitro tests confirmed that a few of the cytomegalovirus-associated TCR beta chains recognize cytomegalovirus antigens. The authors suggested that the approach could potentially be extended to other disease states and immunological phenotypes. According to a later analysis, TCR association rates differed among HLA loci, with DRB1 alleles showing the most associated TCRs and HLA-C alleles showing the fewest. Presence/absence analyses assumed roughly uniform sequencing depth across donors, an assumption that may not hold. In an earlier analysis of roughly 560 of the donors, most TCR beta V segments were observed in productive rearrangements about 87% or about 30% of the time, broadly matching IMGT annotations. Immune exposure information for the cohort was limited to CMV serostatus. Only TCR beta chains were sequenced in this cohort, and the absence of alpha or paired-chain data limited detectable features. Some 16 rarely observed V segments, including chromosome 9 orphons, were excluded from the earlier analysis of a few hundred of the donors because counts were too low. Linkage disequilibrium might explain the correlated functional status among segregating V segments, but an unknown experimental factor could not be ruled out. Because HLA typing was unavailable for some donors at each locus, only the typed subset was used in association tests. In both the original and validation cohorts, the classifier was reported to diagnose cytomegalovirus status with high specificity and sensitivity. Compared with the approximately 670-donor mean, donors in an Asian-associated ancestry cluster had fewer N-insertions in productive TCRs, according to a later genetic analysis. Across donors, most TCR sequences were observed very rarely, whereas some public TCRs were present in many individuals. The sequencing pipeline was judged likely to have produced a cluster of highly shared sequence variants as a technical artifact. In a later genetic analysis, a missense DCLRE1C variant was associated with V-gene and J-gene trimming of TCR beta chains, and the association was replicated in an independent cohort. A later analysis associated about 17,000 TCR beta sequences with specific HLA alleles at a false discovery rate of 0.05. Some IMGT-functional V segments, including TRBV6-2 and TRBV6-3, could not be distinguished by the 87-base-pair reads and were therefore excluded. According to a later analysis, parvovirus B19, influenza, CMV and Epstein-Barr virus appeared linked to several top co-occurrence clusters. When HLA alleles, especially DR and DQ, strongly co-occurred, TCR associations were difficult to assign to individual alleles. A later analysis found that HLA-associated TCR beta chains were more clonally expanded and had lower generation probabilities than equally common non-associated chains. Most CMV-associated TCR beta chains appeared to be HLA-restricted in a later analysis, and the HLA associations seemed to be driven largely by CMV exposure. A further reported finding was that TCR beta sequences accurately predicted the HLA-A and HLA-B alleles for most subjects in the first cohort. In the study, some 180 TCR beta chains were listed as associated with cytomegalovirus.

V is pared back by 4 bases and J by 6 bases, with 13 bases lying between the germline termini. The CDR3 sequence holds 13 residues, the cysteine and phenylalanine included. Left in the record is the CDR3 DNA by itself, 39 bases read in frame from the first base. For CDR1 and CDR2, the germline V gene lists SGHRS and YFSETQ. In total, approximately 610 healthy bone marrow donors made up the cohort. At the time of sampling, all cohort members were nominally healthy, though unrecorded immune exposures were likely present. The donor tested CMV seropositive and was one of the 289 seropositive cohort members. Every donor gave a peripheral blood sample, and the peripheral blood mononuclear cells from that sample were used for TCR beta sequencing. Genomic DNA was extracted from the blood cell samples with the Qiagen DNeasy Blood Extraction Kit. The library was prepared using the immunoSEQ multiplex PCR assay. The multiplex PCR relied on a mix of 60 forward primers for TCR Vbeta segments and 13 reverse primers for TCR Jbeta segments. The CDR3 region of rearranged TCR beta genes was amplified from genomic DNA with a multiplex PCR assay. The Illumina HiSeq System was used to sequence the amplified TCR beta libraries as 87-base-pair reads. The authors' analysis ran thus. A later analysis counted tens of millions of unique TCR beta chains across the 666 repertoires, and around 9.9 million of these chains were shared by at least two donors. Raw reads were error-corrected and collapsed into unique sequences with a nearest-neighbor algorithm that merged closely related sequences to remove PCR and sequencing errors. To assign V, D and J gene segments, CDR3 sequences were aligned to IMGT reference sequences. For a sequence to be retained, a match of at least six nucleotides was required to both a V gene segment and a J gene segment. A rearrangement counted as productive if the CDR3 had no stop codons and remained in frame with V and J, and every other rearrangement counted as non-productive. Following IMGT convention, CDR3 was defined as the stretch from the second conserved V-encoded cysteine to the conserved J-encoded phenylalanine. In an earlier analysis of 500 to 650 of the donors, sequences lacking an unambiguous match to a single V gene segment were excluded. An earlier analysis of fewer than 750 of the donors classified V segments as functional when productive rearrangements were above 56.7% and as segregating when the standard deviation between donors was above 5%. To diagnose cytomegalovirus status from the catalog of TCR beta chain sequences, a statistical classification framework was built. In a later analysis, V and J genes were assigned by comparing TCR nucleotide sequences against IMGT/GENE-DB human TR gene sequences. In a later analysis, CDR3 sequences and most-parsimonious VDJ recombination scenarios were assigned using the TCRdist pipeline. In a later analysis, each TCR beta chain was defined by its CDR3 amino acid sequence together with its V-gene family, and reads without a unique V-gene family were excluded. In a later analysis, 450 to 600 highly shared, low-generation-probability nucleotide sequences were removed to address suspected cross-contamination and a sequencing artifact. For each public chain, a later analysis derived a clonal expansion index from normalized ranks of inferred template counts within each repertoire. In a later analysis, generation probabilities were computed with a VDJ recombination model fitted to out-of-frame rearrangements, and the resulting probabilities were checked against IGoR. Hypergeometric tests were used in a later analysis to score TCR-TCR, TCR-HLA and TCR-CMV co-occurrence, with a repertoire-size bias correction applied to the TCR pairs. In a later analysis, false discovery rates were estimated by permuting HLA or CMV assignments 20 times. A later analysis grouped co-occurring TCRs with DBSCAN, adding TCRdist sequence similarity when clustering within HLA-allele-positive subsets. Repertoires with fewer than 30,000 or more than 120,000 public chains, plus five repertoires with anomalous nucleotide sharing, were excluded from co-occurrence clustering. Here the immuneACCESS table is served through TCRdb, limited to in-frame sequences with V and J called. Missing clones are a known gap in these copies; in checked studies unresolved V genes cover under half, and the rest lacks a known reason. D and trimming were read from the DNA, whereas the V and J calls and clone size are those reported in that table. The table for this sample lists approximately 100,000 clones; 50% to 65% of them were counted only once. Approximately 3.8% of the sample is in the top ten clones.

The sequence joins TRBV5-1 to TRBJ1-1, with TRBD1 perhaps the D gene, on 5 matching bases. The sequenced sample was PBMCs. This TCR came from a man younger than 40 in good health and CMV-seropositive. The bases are TGCGCCAGCAGCGCACTATCAGGGTCTGAAGCTTTCTTT. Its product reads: CASSALSGSEAFF.